The present T cell receptor beta chain was sequenced within a study of shared clonotypes between healthy human individuals. Study-wide points: On the whole, naive subsets had larger estimated richness than memory subsets had. All-four-donor shared clonotypes had higher generation probabilities than non-shared clonotypes did.

Note on this clone: What it binds is not known.

The data were produced by immunoSEQ multiplex PCR, yet TCRdb's version contains in-frame clones alone and is incomplete. The data contain millions of clones, less than 95% of them seen just once; the ten biggest clones take up about 1.1%. Germline V gene sequence: CDR1 GTSNPN, CDR2 SVGIG (reference sequence). The J segment lost 2 bases and the V segment lost 3 bases, leaving 13 bases of the junction unmatched. The CDR3 spans 17 residues. Positive CCR7 selection of CD45RO-negative cells yielded the naive CD8 cells, and terminally differentiated effector memory CD45RA+ cells were excluded. This TCR was recovered from a man younger than 35 in good health. Sequences were obtained from naive CD8+ T cells sorted from blood. The rearrangement uses TRBV30 and TRBJ2-1; 7 positions agree with TRBD2. The CDR3, as DNA: TGTGCCTGGAGCGACATGTTGGCGGGAGCCCCCTACAATGAGCAGTTCTTC. This gives the protein CAWSDMLAGAPYNEQFF.